This T cell receptor (beta chain) was captured in a study of T cells in Graves' hyperthyroidism and ophthalmopathy. Regarding the study as a whole: Blood held most thyroid clonotypes expanded above 0.001 frequency.

This clonotype was detected many times. The antigen is undetermined. The junction differs from germline at one of its ends, possibly a read error. From RNA transcripts, TCR beta CDR3 regions were amplified. TCR CDR3 underwent first-round RT-PCR with the HTBI primer set. Each CDR3 protein gets one entry after TCRdb re-called the multiplex PCR reads with MiXCR. Found here are roughly 570,000 distinct CDR3 sequences, just over 45% of them singletons; the top ten hold around 7.7%. The CDR3 contains 14 residues. Germline V CDR1 and CDR2: LNHDA, SQIVND (reference sequence). Stable Graves' hyperthyroidism meant no ophthalmopathy progression within 18 months. Newly diagnosed hyperthyroidism, duration under 2 months, in patients aged 18 to 65. Diagnostic decisions used clinical symptoms, serum thyroxine and TRAb, thyroid ultrasound and orbital computed tomography.

Sequencing was carried out using peripheral blood or thyroid tissue (not recorded which). The TCR was taken from a woman aged 18-29 years with Graves' hyperthyroidism. The V call is TRBV19, the J call TRBJ1-2; 7 bases align to TRBD1. CDR3 in DNA: TGTGCCAGTAGCATAGGGACAGCGGGCTATGGCTACACCTTC. It codes for CASSIGTAGYGYTF.